The sequence of this T cell receptor (beta chain) was determined in a study of PD-L1 blockade in urothelial cancer. Overall study results and limits: A below-median TCR clonality in blood before treatment predicted better survival.

Specified time point: pretreatment peripheral blood. As regards this clone: Its specificity is not known.

The repertoire was sequenced with immunoSEQ multiplex PCR; TCRdb's copy has only in-frame clones and lacks some. This table holds tens of thousands of clones, 90% found once. Unmatched junction bases numbered 3, after V lost 0 bases and J lost 1 base. This CDR3 region has 15 residues. Germline V CDR1 and CDR2: SGDLS, YYNGEE. This rearrangement joins TRBV9 to TRBJ2-5; 7 bases match TRBD2. The sequencing here drew on PBMCs, taken around atezolizumab (anti-PD-L1) treatment. This receptor was taken from a man in his 60s with urothelial cancer. Written as DNA, the CDR3 is TGTGCCAGCAGCGTAGCCCCTAGCGGCCAAGAGACCCAGTACTTC. It yields the protein CASSVAPSGQETQYF.